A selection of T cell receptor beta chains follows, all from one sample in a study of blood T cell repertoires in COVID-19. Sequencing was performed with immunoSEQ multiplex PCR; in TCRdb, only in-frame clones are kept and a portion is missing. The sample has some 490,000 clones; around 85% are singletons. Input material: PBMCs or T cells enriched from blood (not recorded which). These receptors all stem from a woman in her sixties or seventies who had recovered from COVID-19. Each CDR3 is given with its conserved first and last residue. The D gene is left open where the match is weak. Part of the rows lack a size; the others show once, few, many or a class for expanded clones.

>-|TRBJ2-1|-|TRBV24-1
CATSGPAGANWNEQFF
TGTGCCACCAGTGGGCCCGCGGGGGCGAATTGGAATGAGCAGTTCTTC
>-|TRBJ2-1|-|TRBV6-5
CASSPRAGANNEQFF
TGTGCCAGCAGCCCCCGGGCAGGGGCCAACAATGAGCAGTTCTTC
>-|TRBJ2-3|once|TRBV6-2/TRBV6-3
CASSYVGVGTDTQYF
TGTGCCAGCAGTTATGTAGGAGTGGGCACAGATACGCAGTATTTT
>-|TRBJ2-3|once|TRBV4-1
CASSQVNLISTDTQYF
TGCGCCAGCAGCCAAGTGAACCTAATCAGCACAGATACGCAGTATTTT
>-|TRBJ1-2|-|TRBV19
CASSIGTGHYGYTF
TGTGCCAGTAGTATCGGAACAGGGCACTATGGCTACACCTTC
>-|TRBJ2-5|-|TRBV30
CAWSKTSGDQYF
TGTGCCTGGAGTAAAACCTCTGGAGACCAGTACTTC
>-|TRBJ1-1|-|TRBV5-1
CASSYEGRADTEAFF
TGCGCCAGCAGTTACGAAGGGAGGGCAGACACTGAAGCTTTCTTT
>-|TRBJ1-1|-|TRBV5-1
CASRRRDNTEAFF
TGCGCCAGCCGTCGCAGGGATAACACTGAAGCTTTCTTT
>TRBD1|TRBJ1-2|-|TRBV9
CASSATGVGYTF
TGTGCCAGCAGCGCGACAGGGGTGGGCTACACCTTC
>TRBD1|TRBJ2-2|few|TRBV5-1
CASSTTGVRTGELFF
TGCGCCAGCAGCACGACAGGGGTTCGAACCGGGGAGCTGTTTTTT
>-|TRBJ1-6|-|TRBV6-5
CASSYSPSSPLHF
TGTGCCAGCAGTTACTCGCCGAGTTCACCCCTCCACTTT
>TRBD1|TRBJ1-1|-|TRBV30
CAWVTGGTEAFF
TGTGCCTGGGTAACAGGGGGCACTGAAGCTTTCTTT
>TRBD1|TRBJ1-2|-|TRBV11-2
CASSLAAGQGISF
TGTGCCAGCAGCTTAGCGGCGGGACAGGGAATTTCGTTC
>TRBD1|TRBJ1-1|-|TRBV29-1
CSVMDRGLNTEAFF
TGCAGCGTTATGGACAGGGGCCTGAACACTGAAGCTTTCTTT
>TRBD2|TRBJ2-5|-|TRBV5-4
CASSFGLPAGGRQETQYF
TGTGCCAGCAGCTTTGGTTTACCCGCGGGGGGCCGCCAAGAGACCCAGTACTTC
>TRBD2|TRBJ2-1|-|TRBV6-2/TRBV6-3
CASSYQGTSGGNEQFF
TGTGCCAGCAGTTACCAAGGGACTAGTGGAGGCAATGAGCAGTTCTTC
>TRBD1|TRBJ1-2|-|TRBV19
CASSRRTGGYGYTF
TGTGCCAGTAGTAGACGGACAGGGGGCTATGGCTACACCTTC
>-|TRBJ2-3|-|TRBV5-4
CASGPGQGQQDTQYF
TGTGCCAGCGGACCGGGACAAGGCCAACAGGATACGCAGTATTTT
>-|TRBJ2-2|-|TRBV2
CASSESRGTGELFF
TGTGCCAGCAGTGAAAGCCGGGGAACCGGGGAGCTGTTTTTT
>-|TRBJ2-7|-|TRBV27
CASSLVGGSSYEQYF
TGTGCCAGCAGTTTAGTTGGGGGGAGCTCCTACGAGCAGTACTTC
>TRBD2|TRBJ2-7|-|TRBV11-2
CASSSQRGPTYEQYF
TGTGCCAGCAGCTCCCAGCGGGGGCCCACCTACGAGCAGTACTTC
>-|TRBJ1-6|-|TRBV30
CAWSVSRVFLSSYNSPLHF
TGTGCCTGGAGTGTCAGCAGGGTATTCCTGAGCTCCTATAATTCACCCCTCCACTTT
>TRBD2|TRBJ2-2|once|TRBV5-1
CASSFQRGGGTGELFF
TGCGCCAGCAGCTTCCAGCGGGGGGGCGGCACCGGGGAGCTGTTTTTT
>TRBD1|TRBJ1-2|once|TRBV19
CASSAQGAGDYGYTF
TGTGCCAGTAGTGCCCAGGGGGCCGGAGACTATGGCTACACCTTC
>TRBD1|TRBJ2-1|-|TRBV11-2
CASSHQGGTGTSPGQFF
TGTGCCAGCAGTCATCAGGGGGGGACAGGGACTTCCCCGGGGCAGTTCTTC
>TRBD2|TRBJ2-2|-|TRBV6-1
CASSEWGGPGELFF
TGTGCCAGCAGTGAATGGGGGGGACCCGGGGAGCTGTTTTTT
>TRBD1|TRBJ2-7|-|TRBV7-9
CASSDRGRDEQYF
TGTGCCAGCAGCGACAGGGGAAGGGACGAGCAGTACTTC
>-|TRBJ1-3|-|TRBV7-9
CASSLEQGPPFF
TGTGCCAGCAGCTTAGAGCAGGGGCCTCCCTTTTTT
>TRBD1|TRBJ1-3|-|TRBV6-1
CASSDRGYSGNTIYF
TGTGCCAGCAGTGACAGGGGGTACTCTGGAAACACCATATATTTT
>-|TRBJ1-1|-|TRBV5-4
CASSLLAVEEAFF
TGTGCCAGCAGCCTGCTGGCAGTAGAGGAGGCTTTCTTT
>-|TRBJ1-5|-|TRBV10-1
CASRGEGVNQPQHF
TGCGCCAGCAGGGGGGAGGGCGTCAATCAGCCCCAGCATTTT
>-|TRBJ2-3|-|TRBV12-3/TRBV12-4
CASSDITDTQYF
TGTGCCAGCTCCGACATCACAGATACGCAGTATTTT
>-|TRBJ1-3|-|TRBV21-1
CATRPGTGYGNTIYF
TGTGCCACTCGTCCCGGGACAGGGTACGGAAACACCATATATTTT
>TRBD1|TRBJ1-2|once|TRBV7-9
CASSPDRVLGGYTF
TGTGCCAGCAGCCCGGACAGGGTGTTGGGTGGCTACACCTTC
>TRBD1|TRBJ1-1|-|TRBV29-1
CSVLPGTGGTEAFF
TGCAGCGTGCTACCCGGGACAGGGGGCACTGAAGCTTTCTTT
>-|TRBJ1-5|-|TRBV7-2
CASSFLTHNQPQHF
TGTGCCAGCAGCTTTTTGACACACAATCAGCCCCAGCATTTT
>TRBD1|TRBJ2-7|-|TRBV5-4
CASSLAGGEQYF
TGTGCCAGCAGCTTGGCAGGGGGCGAGCAGTACTTC
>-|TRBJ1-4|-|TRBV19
CASSSLTGNNEKLFF
TGTGCCAGTAGTTCGTTAACAGGGAATAATGAAAAACTGTTTTTT
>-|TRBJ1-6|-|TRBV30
CACVQSSYNSPLHF
TGTGCCTGCGTACAGAGCTCCTATAATTCACCCCTCCACTTT